This T cell receptor (beta chain) was recovered during a study of blood T cell repertoires in COVID-19. Whole-study context: Sites across the United States, Italy and Spain contributed samples from acute and convalescent COVID-19. Nucleic acid was either cDNA or gDNA, and it came from T cells, B-cell-depleted T cells, or PBMCs.

Authors' processing steps: Nucleated cell number was recorded as an estimate derived from reference gene primer amplification. Using immunoSEQ multiplex PCR, the repertoire was profiled, and TCRdb retains in-frame clones only, with some absent. D and trimming come from the DNA, and the V and J calls and clone size come from that table. The profile shows some 97,000 clones, roughly 88% of them singletons. CDR1 and CDR2 from the germline V gene are LGHDT and YNNKEL (reference sequence). This CDR3 spans 14 amino acids. The J segment lost 2 bases and the V segment lost 8 bases, leaving 7 bases of the junction unmatched.

This clonotype originated in a human donor in a cohort sampled during active COVID-19. Sequencing was performed on peripheral blood. This chain uses TRBV3-1 (or the pseudogene TRBV3-2) with TRBJ1-2; 8 bases line up with TRBD1. CDR3 loop: CASSRGRLNYGYTF. For the CDR3, the DNA is TGTGCCAGCTCCAGGGGGCGGTTAAACTATGGCTACACCTTC.